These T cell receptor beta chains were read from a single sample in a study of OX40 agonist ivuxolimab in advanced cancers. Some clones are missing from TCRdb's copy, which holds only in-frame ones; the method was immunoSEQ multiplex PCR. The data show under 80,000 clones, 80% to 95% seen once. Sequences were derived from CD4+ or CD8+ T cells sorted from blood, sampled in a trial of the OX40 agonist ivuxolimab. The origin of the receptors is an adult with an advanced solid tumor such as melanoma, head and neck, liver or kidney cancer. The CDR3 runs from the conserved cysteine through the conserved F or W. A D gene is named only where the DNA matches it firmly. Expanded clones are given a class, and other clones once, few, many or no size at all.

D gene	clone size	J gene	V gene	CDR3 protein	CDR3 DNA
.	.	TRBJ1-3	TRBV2	CASSAFGISGNTIYF	TGTGCCAGCAGTGCGTTCGGGATATCAGGAAACACCATATATTTT
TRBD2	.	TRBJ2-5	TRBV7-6	CASSAQRGGWYQETQYF	TGTGCCAGCAGCGCCCAGCGGGGGGGTTGGTACCAAGAGACCCAGTACTTC
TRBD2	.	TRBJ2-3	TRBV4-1	CASSRPLAGTDTQYF	TGCGCCAGCAGCCGTCCGCTAGCGGGGACAGATACGCAGTATTTT
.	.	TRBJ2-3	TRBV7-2	CASSLGGPLSTDTQYF	TGTGCCAGCAGCTTAGGCGGGCCACTTAGCACAGATACGCAGTATTTT
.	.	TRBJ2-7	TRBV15	CATSREAGVDEQYF	TGTGCCACCAGCAGAGAAGCAGGGGTAGACGAGCAGTACTTC
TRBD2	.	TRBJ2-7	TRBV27	CASSSRTSGKTYEQYF	TGTGCCAGCAGTTCTCGAACTAGCGGCAAAACCTACGAGCAGTACTTC
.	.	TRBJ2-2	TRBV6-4	CASSDSMAGELFF	TGTGCCAGCAGTGACTCGATGGCCGGGGAGCTGTTTTTT
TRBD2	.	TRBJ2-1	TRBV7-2	CASSFGLAFGNEQFF	TGTGCCAGCAGCTTTGGACTAGCTTTCGGGAATGAGCAGTTCTTC
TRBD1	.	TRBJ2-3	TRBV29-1	CSAVRQGPDTQYF	TGCAGCGCCGTTCGACAGGGGCCAGATACGCAGTATTTT
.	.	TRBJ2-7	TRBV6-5	CASRRAANAYEQYF	TGTGCCAGCAGAAGGGCAGCTAATGCCTACGAGCAGTACTTC
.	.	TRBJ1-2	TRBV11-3	CASSPSTWGLGGYTF	TGTGCCAGCAGCCCATCAACTTGGGGGCTTGGTGGCTACACCTTC
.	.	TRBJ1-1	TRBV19	CASSIGRGLEAFF	TGTGCCAGTAGTATAGGGCGGGGTCTTGAAGCTTTCTTT
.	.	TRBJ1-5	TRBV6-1	CASSEWVWEGNQPQHF	TGTGCCAGCAGTGAATGGGTGTGGGAAGGCAATCAGCCCCAGCATTTT
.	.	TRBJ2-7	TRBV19	CASSMTGYEQYF	TGTGCCAGTAGTATGACAGGCTACGAGCAGTACTTC
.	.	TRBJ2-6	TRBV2	CASLRAKSSGANVLTF	TGTGCCAGCCTAAGGGCTAAAAGCTCTGGGGCCAACGTCCTGACTTTC
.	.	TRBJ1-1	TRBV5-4	CASSHWTDGEAFF	TGTGCCAGCAGCCACTGGACTGATGGTGAAGCTTTCTTT
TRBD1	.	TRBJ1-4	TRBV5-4	CASSLDRDRDDEKLFF	TGTGCCAGCAGCTTGGACCGGGACAGGGACGATGAAAAACTGTTTTTT
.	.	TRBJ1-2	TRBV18	CASSPGPGPVRGYTF	TGTGCCAGCTCACCAGGGCCAGGACCCGTCCGTGGCTACACCTTC
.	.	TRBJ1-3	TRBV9	CASSVQGSGNTIYF	TGTGCCAGCAGCGTACAGGGCTCTGGAAACACCATATATTTT
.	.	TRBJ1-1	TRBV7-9	CASSTGLMRRTEAFF	TGTGCCAGCAGCACGGGACTTATGAGGCGCACTGAAGCTTTCTTT
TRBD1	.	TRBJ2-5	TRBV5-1	CASSLAGTGGETQYF	TGCGCCAGCAGCTTGGCCGGGACAGGCGGGGAGACCCAGTACTTC
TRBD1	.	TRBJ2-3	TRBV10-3	CAISPGTGTDTQYF	TGTGCCATCAGTCCCGGGACAGGGACAGATACGCAGTATTTT
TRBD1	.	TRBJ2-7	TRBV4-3	CASSPRGQGPYEQYF	TGCGCCAGCAGCCCCCGGGGACAGGGGCCCTACGAGCAGTACTTC
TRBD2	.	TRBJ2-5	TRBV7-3	CASSPRLAGVETQYF	TGTGCCAGCAGCCCCAGACTAGCGGGGGTTGAGACCCAGTACTTC
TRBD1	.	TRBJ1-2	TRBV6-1	CASSLQGFYGYTF	TGTGCCAGCAGTTTACAGGGGTTCTATGGCTACACCTTC
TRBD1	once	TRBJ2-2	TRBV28	CASSFLDRVVPGELFF	TGTGCCAGCAGTTTCCTCGACAGGGTGGTCCCCGGGGAGCTGTTTTTT
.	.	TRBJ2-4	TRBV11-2	CASSTGNIQYF	TGTGCCAGCAGTACCGGTAACATTCAGTACTTC
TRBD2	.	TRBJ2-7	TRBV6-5	CASSRGGNEQYF	TGTGCCAGCAGCCGCGGGGGAAACGAGCAGTACTTC
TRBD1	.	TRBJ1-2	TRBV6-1	CASSVLTGGNYGYTF	TGTGCCAGCAGTGTCCTGACAGGGGGCAACTATGGCTACACCTTC
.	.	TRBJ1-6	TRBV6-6	CASSYAQGNNSPLHF	TGTGCCAGCAGTTACGCACAGGGTAATAATTCACCCCTCCACTTT
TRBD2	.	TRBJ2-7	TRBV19	CASTPKGTSGASYEQYF	TGTGCCAGTACACCTAAGGGGACTAGCGGTGCCTCCTACGAGCAGTACTTC
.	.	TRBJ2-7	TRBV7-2	CASSLAGAFSYEQYF	TGTGCCAGCAGCTTGGCTGGGGCCTTCTCCTACGAGCAGTACTTC
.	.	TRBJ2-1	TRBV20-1	CSAQFGNEQFF	TGCAGTGCCCAGTTCGGCAATGAGCAGTTCTTC
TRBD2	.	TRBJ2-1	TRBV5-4	CASSPGLAAYNEQFF	TGTGCCAGCAGCCCCGGACTAGCGGCGTACAATGAGCAGTTCTTC
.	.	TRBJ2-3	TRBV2	CASSARDTQYF	TGTGCCAGCAGTGCCCGAGATACGCAGTATTTT
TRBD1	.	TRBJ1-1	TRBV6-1	CASLLGQVQRDEAFF	TGTGCCAGCTTACTGGGACAGGTCCAAAGAGATGAAGCTTTCTTT
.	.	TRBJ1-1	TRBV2	CASSSHGLNTEAFF	TGTGCCAGCTCTTCACACGGACTGAACACTGAAGCTTTCTTT
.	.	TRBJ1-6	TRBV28	CASSLHRRESDYNSPLHF	TGTGCCAGCAGTTTACACCGCAGGGAATCTGACTATAATTCACCCCTCCACTTT
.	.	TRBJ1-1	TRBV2	CASSAIRIGDTEAFF	TGTGCCAGCAGCGCCATCAGGATCGGAGACACTGAAGCTTTCTTT
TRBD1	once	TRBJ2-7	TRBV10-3	CAIRGDRASYEQYF	TGTGCCATCAGGGGGGACAGGGCCTCCTACGAGCAGTACTTC
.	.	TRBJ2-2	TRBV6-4	CASSAQGSNTGELFF	TGTGCCAGCAGTGCGCAGGGGTCGAACACCGGGGAGCTGTTTTTT
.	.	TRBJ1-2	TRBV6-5	CASNHERGYTF	TGTGCCAGTAACCATGAGCGCGGCTACACCTTC
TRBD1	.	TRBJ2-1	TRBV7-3	CASSPQSGTGQYEQFF	TGTGCCAGCAGCCCCCAATCGGGGACAGGGCAGTATGAGCAGTTCTTC
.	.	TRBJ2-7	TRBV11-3	CASSPDGYYEQYF	TGTGCCAGCAGCCCGGACGGCTACTACGAGCAGTACTTC
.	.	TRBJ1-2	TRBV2	CASARQGLLYGYTF	TGTGCCAGCGCTCGGCAGGGTTTATTATATGGCTACACCTTC
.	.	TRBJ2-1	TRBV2	CASSLLYNEQFF	TGTGCCAGCAGCCTACTCTACAATGAGCAGTTCTTC
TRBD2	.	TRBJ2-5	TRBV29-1	CSVWLAGGPETQYF	TGCAGCGTTTGGCTAGCGGGAGGGCCAGAGACCCAGTACTTC